The 15 T cell receptor beta chains below all came from one sample that was sequenced in a study of vaccination and CD4 T cells after COVID-19. Antigen specificity for these receptors is unknown. Researchers used the Oncomine TCR Beta short-read assay to sequence DNA from cultured CD4+ T cells. MiXCR, applied by TCRdb to the PCR reads, yields one record per CDR3 protein. The table has under 20,000 distinct CDR3 sequences, about 64% seen once. Treatment in this sample: approximately 9-day PBMC culture with coronavirus spike peptide pools or control peptides (ViraFEST assay). Sample: CD4+ T cells from blood, cultured in vitro. The origin of the receptors is a human donor who had recovered from COVID-19.

The chain couples TRBV6-2 or TRBV6-3 to TRBJ1-5, with D maybe TRBD1 (6 bases). V was trimmed by 5 bases and J by 0 bases, leaving 11 bases between them. Germline V gene lookup returns CDR1 MNHEY and CDR2 SVGEGT. The CDR3 has 15 amino acids. CDR3 DNA: TGTGCCAGCAGTACAGGGACCTATAGCAATCAGCCCCAGCATTTT. It encodes CASSTGTYSNQPQHF.

This sequence joins TRBV5-1 and TRBJ1-2; tentatively, D is TRBD1 (6 bases). Looked up from germline, CDR1 is SGHRS and CDR2 is YFSETQ. CDR3 size: 15 residues. V was pared by 0 bases and J by 3 bases, with 12 bases between. The CDR3 sequence is CASSLARGADYGYTF. Written as DNA, the CDR3 is TGCGCCAGCAGCTTGGCGAGGGGGGCAGACTATGGCTACACCTTC.

V usage is TRBV20-1 and J usage is TRBJ1-5; possibly TRBD1 for D (6 bases). With 3 bases removed from V and 5 bases from J, the gap between germline ends came to 14 bases. Germline V gene data show CDR1 as DFQATT and CDR2 as SNEGSKA (reference sequence). CDR3 size: 14 residues. CDR3 DNA: TGCAGTGCTAGTCCGGACAGAACCTATCAGCCCCAGCATTTT. It codes for CSASPDRTYQPQHF.

This rearrangement joins TRBV5-1 to TRBJ1-5; weak D call: TRBD1 (5 bases). The CDR3 has 14 amino acids. V was cut by 1 base and J by 4 bases, with 9 bases left in between. The germline V gene encodes CDR1 SGHRS and CDR2 YFSETQ. The CDR3 loop reads CASSLSGGNQPQHF. As DNA, the CDR3 is TGCGCCAGCAGCTTGTCTGGGGGAAATCAGCCCCAGCATTTT.

In DNA, the CDR3 is TGTGCCACCAGCAGAGATCCAGGAGCGATTTCCACAGATACGCAGTATTTT. This translates into CATSRDPGAISTDTQYF. This sequence joins TRBV15 and TRBJ2-3; D gene ambiguous. Germline-derived CDR1 and CDR2 are LNHNV and YYDKDF (reference sequence). This CDR3 is 17 amino acids long. V shed 0 bases and J shed 2 bases, with 15 bases lying between them.

This chain joins TRBV27 and TRBJ2-2, with D possibly being TRBD1 (6 bases). Germline V gene sequence: CDR1 MNHEY, CDR2 SMNVEV (reference sequence). This CDR3 is built from 16 residues. Trimming took off 6 bases at V and 3 bases at J, with 17 bases between the two ends. CDR3 in DNA: TGTGCCAGCAGCCCCAGGGGAAGGCTGGACACCGGGGAGCTGTTTTTT. It yields the protein CASSPRGRLDTGELFF.

This chain links TRBV20-1 with TRBJ1-5; D perhaps matches TRBD1 (6 bases). V was shortened by 6 bases and J by 1 base, with 13 bases between the two germline ends. Germline V gene sequence: CDR1 DFQATT, CDR2 SNEGSKA (reference sequence). The CDR3 has 14 amino acids. The CDR3 protein is CSAPRGSSNQPQHF. In DNA, the CDR3 is TGCAGTGCCCCAAGGGGGTCCAGCAATCAGCCCCAGCATTTT.

V is TRBV11-3 and J is TRBJ2-5; the D gene is possibly TRBD2 (6 bases). In germline, CDR1 is SGHNT, CDR2 YENEEA. This CDR3 is built from 13 residues. Deletions cut 2 bases from V and 6 bases from J, with 10 bases between. The CDR3 nucleotides read TGTGCCAGCAGCTTAACTAGCATAAAGACCCAGTACTTC. Its translation is CASSLTSIKTQYF.

The rearrangement links TRBV7-2 to TRBJ2-3; D is possibly TRBD1 or TRBD2 (6 bases each). Trimming left V 5 bases short and J 3 bases short, with 21 bases between. Germline V lookup: CDR1 SGHTA, CDR2 FQGNSA. The CDR3 spans 17 residues. This CDR3 is CASSRPVGGKGTDTQYF. CDR3 bases: TGTGCCAGCAGCCGCCCGGTAGGGGGGAAGGGGACAGATACGCAGTATTTT.

The chain carries TRBV6-2 or TRBV6-3 and TRBJ2-1, with D perhaps TRBD1 or TRBD2 (6 bases each). The germline gives CDR1 MNHEY, CDR2 SVGEGT. Trimming removed 5 bases from V and 1 base from J, with 27 bases in between. This CDR3 spans 20 amino acids. The CDR3 DNA is TGTGCCAGCAGTAGCAAAAGGGGGGCCCGCAAACTTCAATCCTACAATGAGCAGTTCTTC. It is translated as CASSSKRGARKLQSYNEQFF.

The chain couples TRBV7-8 to TRBJ1-5; D remains unclear. Per the germline V gene, CDR1 is SGHVS and CDR2 is FQNEAQ. The CDR3 is 15 amino acids. Trimming pared 2 bases from V and 0 bases from J, leaving 8 bases between. The CDR3 is CASSLRQYSNQPQHF. In DNA form, the CDR3 reads TGTGCCAGCAGCTTACGACAATATAGCAATCAGCCCCAGCATTTT.

This clonotype was picked up a small number of times. The chain employs TRBV14 and TRBJ2-5; the match to TRBD2 covers 14 bases. CDR1 is SGHDN, CDR2 FVKESK, per germline. CDR3 length: 18 residues. J gave up 5 bases and V 4 bases, and 12 bases lay outside the gene matches. For the CDR3, the DNA is TGTGCCAGCAGCCGAAGACTAGCGGGAGGGCCTGGAGGCGAGACCCAGTACTTC. It translates to CASSRRLAGGPGGETQYF.

This clonotype was seen a few times. One end of the junction varies from germline; a read error may be responsible. The CDR3 sequence: CASSSDRAETQYF. The CDR3 nucleotides read TGTGCTAGCAGCTCGGACAGGGCGGAGACCCAGTACTTC. The chain links TRBV7-7 to TRBJ2-5; the match to TRBD1 covers 8 bases. This CDR3 is 13 amino acids long. Germline CDR1 SSHAT, CDR2 FNYEAQ (reference sequence).

The V call is TRBV2, the J call TRBJ2-7; 8 positions match TRBD2. The CDR3 loop spans 15 amino acids. The germline gives CDR1 SNHLY, CDR2 FYNNEI. J was trimmed by 0 bases and V by 10 bases; bases with no gene match: 11. This chain's CDR3 is CATWETLAASYEQYF. The DNA for the CDR3 is TGTGCCACCTGGGAGACACTAGCGGCCTCCTACGAGCAGTACTTC.

This rearrangement joins TRBV6-1 to TRBJ2-7, with 9 bases fitting TRBD2. The V segment lost 6 bases and the J segment 6 bases; nucleotides outside the gene matches: 15. Germline V gives CDR1 MNHNS, CDR2 SASEGT. The CDR3 spans 16 residues. CDR3 sequence: CASRPVAGVRVSEQYF. The CDR3 DNA reads as TGTGCCAGCAGACCCGTAGCGGGAGTTCGGGTATCCGAGCAGTACTTC.